The rows below give T cell receptor beta chains drawn from one sample of a study of blood T cells in healthy people across ages. MiXCR, applied by TCRdb to the 5' RACE reads, yields one record per CDR3 protein. In the table there are 1.5 million to 2 million distinct CDR3 sequences, around 36% of which are singletons. The sample comprised blood. These TCRs come from a woman in her 30s in good health. The CDR3 runs from the conserved cysteine through the conserved F or W. Each record gives: CDR3 DNA, CDR3 protein, clone size, D gene, V gene, J gene. D genes are given only for firm matches. Rows may omit the clone size; those that give it use once, few, many or a size class.

CDR3 DNA: TGTGCCAGCAGCTTGGGGGCCCGGCCGGGAGGGGGCAAAGACGAGCAGTACTTC
CDR3 protein: CASSLGARPGGGKDEQYF
clone size: .
D gene: .
V gene: TRBV5-4
J gene: TRBJ2-7

CDR3 DNA: TGCAGTGCCGCGGGGGGGACTAGGGGCTCTGAAGCTTTCTTT
CDR3 protein: CSAAGGTRGSEAFF
clone size: .
D gene: .
V gene: TRBV20-1
J gene: TRBJ1-1

CDR3 DNA: TGTGCCAGCAGTATCCTCTTTGAAGATACGCAGTATTTT
CDR3 protein: CASSILFEDTQYF
clone size: few
D gene: .
V gene: TRBV6-6
J gene: TRBJ2-3

CDR3 DNA: TGTGCCAGCAGCAGGGTTGGTAGCAATCAGCCCCAGCATTTT
CDR3 protein: CASSRVGSNQPQHF
clone size: .
D gene: .
V gene: TRBV27
J gene: TRBJ1-5

CDR3 DNA: TGTGCCAGCAGTTTCGGCGGGAGTTTTGACTATGGCTACACCTTC
CDR3 protein: CASSFGGSFDYGYTF
clone size: few
D gene: .
V gene: TRBV27
J gene: TRBJ1-2

CDR3 DNA: TGTGCCAGCAGTTTATGGCAGGGCCATGGCTACACCTTC
CDR3 protein: CASSLWQGHGYTF
clone size: .
D gene: .
V gene: TRBV12-3/TRBV12-4
J gene: TRBJ1-2

CDR3 DNA: TGTGCCAGCAGCCACCTGGGAAAAGCGAACTACAATGAGCAGTTCTTC
CDR3 protein: CASSHLGKANYNEQFF
clone size: .
D gene: .
V gene: TRBV4-2
J gene: TRBJ2-1

CDR3 DNA: TGCAGTGCAACTCCGGGACTAGCGGGATCTATTGCGGAGACCCAGTACTTC
CDR3 protein: CSATPGLAGSIAETQYF
clone size: few
D gene: TRBD2
V gene: TRBV20-1
J gene: TRBJ2-5

CDR3 DNA: TGCGCCAGCAGCCGGGGGACTAGCGGCCCCTACAATGAGCAGTTCTTC
CDR3 protein: CASSRGTSGPYNEQFF
clone size: .
D gene: TRBD2
V gene: TRBV5-1
J gene: TRBJ2-1

CDR3 DNA: TGTGCCAGCTCACCTCCGGCCGCGCCGAATGAGCAGTACTTC
CDR3 protein: CASSPPAAPNEQYF
clone size: .
D gene: .
V gene: TRBV18
J gene: TRBJ2-5

CDR3 DNA: TGTGCCAGCAGCTTACTGGGCTCCTATAATTCACCCCTCCACTTT
CDR3 protein: CASSLLGSYNSPLHF
clone size: .
D gene: .
V gene: TRBV7-2
J gene: TRBJ1-6

CDR3 DNA: TGCGCCAGCAGCTTGGTTCCGGGGACTGAAGCTTTCTTT
CDR3 protein: CASSLVPGTEAFF
clone size: many
D gene: .
V gene: TRBV5-1
J gene: TRBJ1-1

CDR3 DNA: TGTGCCAGCAGTGAGGGCGGGGGAGTATGGACTGAAGCTTTCTTT
CDR3 protein: CASSEGGGVWTEAFF
clone size: .
D gene: .
V gene: TRBV28
J gene: TRBJ1-1

CDR3 DNA: TGCGCCAGCAGCCAAGACGGACGGCCCTATGGCTACACCTTC
CDR3 protein: CASSQDGRPYGYTF
clone size: .
D gene: .
V gene: TRBV4-1
J gene: TRBJ1-2

CDR3 DNA: TGTGCCAGCAGCTTAAGTCTAGCGGGGCACACAGATACGCAGTATTTT
CDR3 protein: CASSLSLAGHTDTQYF
clone size: .
D gene: TRBD2
V gene: TRBV11-2
J gene: TRBJ2-3

CDR3 DNA: TGCGCCAGCAGCTTGCCGGGAGGTTGGAATGAGCAGTTCTTC
CDR3 protein: CASSLPGGWNEQFF
clone size: few
D gene: TRBD2
V gene: TRBV5-1
J gene: TRBJ2-1

CDR3 DNA: TGTGCCAGCAGCTTGCGGACAAACACCGGGGAGCTGTTTTTT
CDR3 protein: CASSLRTNTGELFF
clone size: .
D gene: .
V gene: TRBV5-6
J gene: TRBJ2-2

CDR3 DNA: TGTGCCAGCAGCTTAGCAGTCTACACAGATACGCGGTATTTT
CDR3 protein: CASSLAVYTDTRYF
clone size: once
D gene: .
V gene: TRBV7-2
J gene: TRBJ2-3

CDR3 DNA: TGTGCCACCAGTGATGGCAGGGGGCTAGATACGCAGTATTTT
CDR3 protein: CATSDGRGLDTQYF
clone size: .
D gene: TRBD1
V gene: TRBV24-1
J gene: TRBJ2-3

CDR3 DNA: TGCAGCGTTGAGGGACAAGCTACTAACTATGGCTACACCTTC
CDR3 protein: CSVEGQATNYGYTF
clone size: .
D gene: .
V gene: TRBV29-1
J gene: TRBJ1-2

CDR3 DNA: TGTGCCAGCAGGGGGCTAGCCCGCACAGATACGCAGTATTTT
CDR3 protein: CASRGLARTDTQYF
clone size: few
D gene: .
V gene: TRBV6-1
J gene: TRBJ2-3

CDR3 DNA: TGTGCCAGCTCACACGGACTTAACCAAGAGACCCAGTACTTC
CDR3 protein: CASSHGLNQETQYF
clone size: few
D gene: .
V gene: TRBV18
J gene: TRBJ2-5

CDR3 DNA: TGTGCCAGCAGCTTAGTAGCGGGGGCCTTTCCTTACAGTGAGCAGTTCTTC
CDR3 protein: CASSLVAGAFPYSEQFF
clone size: few
D gene: TRBD2
V gene: TRBV7-2
J gene: TRBJ2-1

CDR3 DNA: TGTGCCACCAGTGATTCCCGTCACAATGAGCAGTTCTTC
CDR3 protein: CATSDSRHNEQFF
clone size: .
D gene: .
V gene: TRBV24-1
J gene: TRBJ2-1

CDR3 DNA: TGCAGTGCTAACGACAGGGCCTATGGCTACACCTTC
CDR3 protein: CSANDRAYGYTF
clone size: .
D gene: TRBD1
V gene: TRBV20-1
J gene: TRBJ1-2

CDR3 DNA: TGCGCCAGCAGCCCGGGGGTAGGGAGAATGAACACTGAAACTTTCTTT
CDR3 protein: CASSPGVGRMNTETFF
clone size: once
D gene: .
V gene: TRBV5-1
J gene: TRBJ1-1

CDR3 DNA: TGTGCCAGCCAACGGGGGCACTACGAGCAGTACTTC
CDR3 protein: CASQRGHYEQYF
clone size: few
D gene: .
V gene: TRBV7-2
J gene: TRBJ2-7

CDR3 DNA: TGTGCCAGCAGCAGCGGCGGGGCCGAGCAGTACTTC
CDR3 protein: CASSSGGAEQYF
clone size: .
D gene: .
V gene: TRBV7-8
J gene: TRBJ2-7

CDR3 DNA: TGTGCCAGCAGCTTGATCGGCTCTCCGGGGGGAAAGGCCAATGAGCAGTTCTTC
CDR3 protein: CASSLIGSPGGKANEQFF
clone size: .
D gene: TRBD2
V gene: TRBV5-6
J gene: TRBJ2-1

CDR3 DNA: TGCAGTGCTAGTTATAGCGGGGGGTACGAGCAGTACTTC
CDR3 protein: CSASYSGGYEQYF
clone size: few
D gene: TRBD2
V gene: TRBV20-1
J gene: TRBJ2-7

CDR3 DNA: TGTGCCAGCAGCTTATCGCACACCGGGGAGCTGTTTTTT
CDR3 protein: CASSLSHTGELFF
clone size: few
D gene: .
V gene: TRBV27
J gene: TRBJ2-2

CDR3 DNA: TGCAGCGTTGATCCCTCTAGCGGGAGGCTCCCCGAGCAGTACTTC
CDR3 protein: CSVDPSSGRLPEQYF
clone size: many
D gene: TRBD2
V gene: TRBV29-1
J gene: TRBJ2-7

CDR3 DNA: TGTGCCAGCAGGCCAGGGCCCGGCATTAGCCTCATGAACACTGAAGCTTTCTTT
CDR3 protein: CASRPGPGISLMNTEAFF
clone size: .
D gene: .
V gene: TRBV12-3/TRBV12-4
J gene: TRBJ1-1

CDR3 DNA: TGTGCCAGCAGTTTCCTGGGCAGCCTGGGCTCCTACAATGAGCAGTTCTTC
CDR3 protein: CASSFLGSLGSYNEQFF
clone size: .
D gene: .
V gene: TRBV27
J gene: TRBJ2-1

CDR3 DNA: TGCAGTGCTAGAGATCCCCGCGGGACAGGGGACTACGAGCAGTACTTC
CDR3 protein: CSARDPRGTGDYEQYF
clone size: once
D gene: TRBD1
V gene: TRBV20-1
J gene: TRBJ2-7

CDR3 DNA: TGTGCCAGCAGCTTAGCGCGGCGGACAGGGAATGTAGATACGCAGTATTTT
CDR3 protein: CASSLARRTGNVDTQYF
clone size: once
D gene: TRBD1
V gene: TRBV7-2
J gene: TRBJ2-3

CDR3 DNA: TGCGCCAGCAGCTTGTCCAGGGGAGGTTCCGAGCAGTACTTC
CDR3 protein: CASSLSRGGSEQYF
clone size: few
D gene: .
V gene: TRBV5-1
J gene: TRBJ2-7

CDR3 DNA: TGTGCCAGCAAAGATTCGGTACGGGAGACCCAGTACTTC
CDR3 protein: CASKDSVRETQYF
clone size: .
D gene: .
V gene: TRBV27
J gene: TRBJ2-5

CDR3 DNA: TGTGCCAGCAGTTTAGAGGGACTAGCGATTGAGCAGTTCTTC
CDR3 protein: CASSLEGLAIEQFF
clone size: few
D gene: TRBD2
V gene: TRBV27
J gene: TRBJ2-1

CDR3 DNA: TGTGCCAGCAGCTTCGGGACCCACCCCTACGAGCAGTACTTC
CDR3 protein: CASSFGTHPYEQYF
clone size: few
D gene: .
V gene: TRBV5-6
J gene: TRBJ2-7